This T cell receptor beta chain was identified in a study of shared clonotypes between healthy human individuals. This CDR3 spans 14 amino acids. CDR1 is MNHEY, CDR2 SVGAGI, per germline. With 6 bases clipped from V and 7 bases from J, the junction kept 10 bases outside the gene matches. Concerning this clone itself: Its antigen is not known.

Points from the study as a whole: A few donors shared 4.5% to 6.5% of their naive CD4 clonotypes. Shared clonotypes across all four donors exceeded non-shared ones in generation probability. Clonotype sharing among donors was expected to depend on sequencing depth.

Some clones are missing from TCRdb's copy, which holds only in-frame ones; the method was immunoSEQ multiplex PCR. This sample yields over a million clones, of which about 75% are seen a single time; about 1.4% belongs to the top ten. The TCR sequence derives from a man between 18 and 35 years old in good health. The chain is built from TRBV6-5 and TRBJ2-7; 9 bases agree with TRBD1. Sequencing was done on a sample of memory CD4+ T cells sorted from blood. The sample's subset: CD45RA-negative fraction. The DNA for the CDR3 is TGTGCCAGCAGGCGGGACAGGGAGTCTGGGGAGCAGTACTTC. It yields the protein CASRRDRESGEQYF.